What follows are 25 T cell receptor beta chains derived from one specimen sequenced in a study of T cells in narcolepsy. TCRdb's copy holds only in-frame clones and misses some; the assay was immunoSEQ multiplex PCR. This table has more than 20,000 clones, about 91% appearing once. Sequencing input: CD45RA- memory CD4+ T cells from PBMCs. These receptors came from a human donor with narcolepsy.

The rearrangement links TRBV7-2 to TRBJ2-3, with 7 bases aligning to TRBD2. Trimming took 2 bases from V and 1 from J; bases not matched to a gene: 9. Germline CDR1 and CDR2: SGHTA and FQGNSA. This CDR3 has 17 residues. The chain's CDR3 is CASSLTGPGGGTDTQYF. The CDR3 DNA follows: TGTGCCAGCAGCTTAACTGGTCCGGGAGGTGGCACAGATACGCAGTATTTT.

The chain links TRBV28 to TRBJ1-5; a possible D gene is TRBD1 (6 bases). This CDR3 comprises 15 residues. Between the trimmed V and J ends, which lost 1 base and 6 bases, there was a span of 13 bases. The germline CDR1 and CDR2 sequences are MDHEN and SYDVKM. The CDR3 DNA reads as TGTGCCAGCAGTTTATCGGTCAGGGGAACTCAGCCCCAGCATTTT. Its translation is CASSLSVRGTQPQHF.

V gene TRBV5-1 combines with J gene TRBJ1-5; 9 nucleotides align to TRBD1. V gave up 4 bases and J gave up 5 bases; unmatched junction bases: 7. The CDR3 extends over 15 amino acids. Per the germline V gene, CDR1 is SGHRS and CDR2 is YFSETQ. This chain's CDR3 is CASSLTGGLDQPQHF. In DNA form, the CDR3 reads TGCGCCAGCAGCCTAACAGGGGGCTTGGATCAGCCCCAGCATTTT.

The rearrangement uses TRBV6-1 and TRBJ2-2, with 7 bases that match TRBD2. CDR1 and CDR2 from the germline V gene are MNHNS and SASEGT. The V segment lost 6 bases and the J segment 4 bases; nucleotides outside the gene matches: 5. The CDR3 spans 14 residues. The CDR3 region has the DNA TGTGCCAGCAGCCCCCGCGGGGGCACCGGGGAGCTGTTTTTT. Translating it yields CASSPRGGTGELFF.

This chain uses TRBV29-1 with TRBJ2-1; D is possibly TRBD1 (5 bases). The V gene's germline CDR1 is SQVTM and CDR2 ANQGSEA. The CDR3 is 13 amino acids. The V gene lost 6 bases and the J gene lost 0 bases, with 9 bases spanning the gap. CDR3 region: CSVSTVSYNEQFF. In DNA form, the CDR3 reads TGCAGCGTCTCGACAGTCTCCTACAATGAGCAGTTCTTC.

This clone was seen once. The chain joins TRBV7-8 to TRBJ1-6; D call uncertain. This CDR3 has 15 amino acids. Germline V gene data show CDR1 as SGHVS and CDR2 as FQNEAQ. Trimming removed 3 bases at V and 7 bases at J, with 13 bases between. In DNA form, the CDR3 reads TGTGCCAGCAGCTTGAGGGAGGTTAGGAATTCACCCCTCCACTTT. This codes for CASSLREVRNSPLHF.

For this clone: The junction differs from germline at one of its ends, possibly a read error. The chain is built from TRBV18 and TRBJ2-1; 9 positions agree with TRBD1. The CDR3 extends over 14 amino acids. Germline V lookup: CDR1 KGHSH, CDR2 LQKENI. For the CDR3, the DNA is TGTGCCAGCTCACTCGGGACAGGGAACAATGGGCAGTTCTTC. Translating it yields CASSLGTGNNGQFF.

The V call is TRBV6-6, the J call TRBJ2-7; D gene ambiguous. Trimming pared 8 bases from V and 6 bases from J, leaving 11 bases between. The germline V gene has CDR1 MNHNY and CDR2 SVGAGI (reference sequence). The CDR3 is 11 amino acids. The CDR3 sequence: CASRSGGEQYF. In DNA form, the CDR3 reads TGTGCCAGCCGCTCCGGCGGCGAGCAGTACTTC.

The chain recombines TRBV9 with TRBJ2-1, with TRBD1 identical over 8 bases. Per germline, CDR1 SGDLS and CDR2 YYNGEE. With V trimmed by 3 bases and J by 5 bases, 7 bases remained unmatched. The CDR3 is 15 amino acids. CDR3 loop: CASSAGTGYNNEQFF. CDR3 nucleotides: TGTGCCAGCAGCGCGGGGACAGGTTACAACAATGAGCAGTTCTTC.

Worth noting for this clone: At one end, the junction sequence differs from germline, possibly due to a read error. This rearrangement joins TRBV7-7 to TRBJ2-1; 10 bases are shared with TRBD2. There are 16 residues in the CDR3. In germline, CDR1 is SSHAT, CDR2 FNYEAQ (reference sequence). The CDR3 region is CASSRLAGNNNNEQFF. CDR3 nucleotide sequence: TGTGCTAGCAGTCGACTAGCGGGCAATAACAACAATGAGCAGTTCTTC. The whole variable domain, filled in from reference TRBV7-7 and TRBJ2-1, reads GAGVSQSPRYKVTKRGQDVTLRCDPISSHATLYWYQQALGQGPEFLTYFNYEAQPDKSGLPSDRFSAERPEGSISTLTIQRTEQRDSAMYRCASSRLAGNNNNEQFFGPGTRLTVL.

The sample holds a few counts of this clone. The chain recombines TRBV7-2 with TRBJ2-1; D is tentatively TRBD1 or TRBD2 (6 bases each). Germline CDR1 is SGHTA and CDR2 is FQGNSA. The CDR3 loop spans 16 amino acids. Trimming removed 5 bases at V and 7 bases at J, with 21 bases between. Written as DNA, the CDR3 is TGTGCCAGCAGCAAAGATCTGGGGGGCAAGGTTAATGAGCAGTTCTTC. It specifies CASSKDLGGKVNEQFF.

The chain is built from TRBV2 and TRBJ2-5, with TRBD2 matching 7 bases. CDR3 size: 16 residues. Looked up from germline, CDR1 is SNHLY and CDR2 is FYNNEI. J was trimmed by 6 bases and V by 5 bases; bases with no gene match: 15. This chain's CDR3 is CASSLQGGEKKQTQYF. CDR3 in DNA: TGTGCCAGCAGTCTTCAGGGAGGGGAGAAGAAGCAGACCCAGTACTTC.

This clone was recorded once. This chain joins TRBV6-4 and TRBJ2-1, with 7 bases lining up with TRBD1. The CDR3 length is 14 residues. After removal of 6 bases from V and 9 bases from J, the junction contained 11 bases not matched to a gene. Germline V gene lookup returns CDR1 MRHNA and CDR2 SNTAGT. CDR3 DNA: TGTGCCAGCAGCCTATTGACAGGGACCAGTGAGCAGTTCTTC. Amino acid sequence: CASSLLTGTSEQFF.

The genes are TRBV5-1 and TRBJ1-2; D is unresolved. The CDR3 is 14 residues long. Looked up from germline, CDR1 is SGHRS and CDR2 is YFSETQ. Deletions cut 0 bases from V and 2 bases from J, with 8 bases between. The CDR3 protein is CASSLGSPNYGYTF. The CDR3 nucleotides are TGCGCCAGCAGCTTGGGCAGCCCCAACTATGGCTACACCTTC.

This chain connects TRBV9 to TRBJ2-2, with D tentatively TRBD2 (6 bases). Trimming took off 5 bases at V and 1 base at J, with 12 bases between the two ends. The length of the CDR3 is 15 residues. Germline V gene lookup returns CDR1 SGDLS and CDR2 YYNGEE. The CDR3 DNA reads TGTGCCAGCAGACTCCGGGACTGGAACACCGGGGAGCTGTTTTTT. It translates to CASRLRDWNTGELFF.

This clone occurred once. The rearrangement joins TRBV7-9 to TRBJ1-2; 8 bases are shared with TRBD1. Per the germline V gene, CDR1 is SEHNR and CDR2 is FQNEAQ (reference sequence). The CDR3 has 15 residues. The J segment lost 3 bases and the V segment lost 5 bases, leaving 8 bases of the junction unmatched. The CDR3 nucleotides read TGTGCCAGCAGCAGGGGGACAGGAGATTACTATGGCTACACCTTC. This gives the protein CASSRGTGDYYGYTF.

The gene calls are TRBV6-6 and TRBJ1-5; tentative D call: TRBD1 (6 bases). Germline V gene sequence: CDR1 MNHNY, CDR2 SVGAGI (reference sequence). V dropped 4 bases and J dropped 5 bases, with 15 bases sitting between them. The CDR3 sequence is 15 residues long. In DNA, the CDR3 is TGTGCCAGCAGTTGGAACAGGGCCGGATATCAGCCCCAGCATTTT. Translating it yields CASSWNRAGYQPQHF.

The rearrangement joins TRBV7-2 to TRBJ2-3; 7 bases are shared with TRBD2. The germline V gene encodes CDR1 SGHTA and CDR2 FQGNSA. V was clipped by 0 bases and J by 5 bases; unmatched bases: 5. This CDR3 has 15 amino acids. The CDR3 DNA reads as TGTGCCAGCAGCTTAGCCGGAGTAGCGGGAGATACGCAGTATTTT. Translated, it gives CASSLAGVAGDTQYF.

This chain joins TRBV6-6 and TRBJ2-1; TRBD2 matches at 7 bases. V lost 7 bases and J lost 2; bases outside the gene matches: 11. Germline V lookup: CDR1 MNHNY, CDR2 SVGAGI (reference sequence). The CDR3 has 16 amino acids. CDR3 protein: CASTLGGGSPYNEQFF. The CDR3 DNA reads as TGTGCCAGCACCCTGGGTGGCGGGAGTCCCTACAATGAGCAGTTCTTC.

The J gene is TRBJ2-3, the V gene TRBV5-8; TRBD1 agrees at 7 bases. The junction had 7 bases not matched to a gene; V was cut back by 3 bases and J by 0 bases. Germline V gene sequence: CDR1 SGHTS, CDR2 YDEGEE. CDR3 length: 16 residues. CDR3 protein: CASSYGTDRSTDTQYF. CDR3 in DNA: TGTGCCAGCAGCTACGGGACAGATCGGAGCACAGATACGCAGTATTTT.

The chain links TRBV7-9 to TRBJ2-1, with 7 positions matching TRBD1. Germline CDR1 SEHNR, CDR2 FQNEAQ (reference sequence). J gave up 10 bases and V 1 base, and 4 bases lay outside the gene matches. The length of the CDR3 is 13 residues. Here the CDR3 reads CASSLGQGGEQFF. CDR3 DNA: TGTGCCAGCAGCTTAGGACAGGGTGGCGAGCAGTTCTTC.

The chain uses TRBV7-9 and TRBJ2-5; either TRBD1 or TRBD2 may supply D (5 bases each). This CDR3 has 14 residues. Looked up from germline, CDR1 is SEHNR and CDR2 is FQNEAQ (reference sequence). Trimming took 5 bases from V and 3 from J, leaving 13 bases between them. The CDR3 DNA sequence: TGTGCCAGCAGCCGGGGACGGAATGAAGAGACCCAGTACTTC. It yields the protein CASSRGRNEETQYF. Together with reference TRBV7-9 and TRBJ2-5, the CDR3 gives the full variable domain: DTGVSQNPRHKITKRGQNVTFRCDPISEHNRLYWYRQTLGQGPEFLTYFQNEAQLEKSRLLSDRFSAERPKGSFSTLEIQRTEQGDSAMYLCASSRGRNEETQYFGPGTRLLVL.

The rearrangement uses TRBV5-1 and TRBJ2-6; D perhaps matches TRBD1 (6 bases). The CDR3 loop spans 16 amino acids. Germline V CDR1 and CDR2: SGHRS, YFSETQ. Trimming removed 4 bases from V and 0 bases from J, with 11 bases in between. The DNA for the CDR3 is TGCGCCAGCAGCCCGGACAGTATCTCTGGGGCCAACGTCCTGACTTTC. As protein: CASSPDSISGANVLTF.

The chain uses TRBV7-9 and TRBJ1-2; TRBD1 aligns across 9 bases. The ends lost 3 bases at V and 10 bases at J; junction bases unmatched: 9. The CDR3 extends over 14 amino acids. Germline loops: CDR1 SEHNR, CDR2 FQNEAQ (reference sequence). The CDR3 bases are TGTGCCAGCAGCTTTTATGGGACAGGGACGTACTACACCTTC. It codes for CASSFYGTGTYYTF.

By share, this clone ranks as medium-sized. DNA of the CDR3: TGTGCCAGCAGTTTGCCCCCCAGGGTTAGAAGCAATCAGCCCCAGCATTTT. This sequence encodes CASSLPPRVRSNQPQHF. The chain recombines TRBV28 with TRBJ1-5; D possibly corresponds to TRBD1 (5 bases). Germline values: CDR1 MDHEN, CDR2 SYDVKM. The V end lost 3 bases, the J end lost 1 base, and 16 bases lay between the germline ends. The length of the CDR3 is 17 residues.